The next 13 T cell receptor beta chains were all read from a single sample in a study of blood T cell repertoires in COVID-19. Generated by immunoSEQ multiplex PCR, the TCRdb table keeps only in-frame clones and is missing some. The sample comprises about 100,000 clones, about 76% of which are singletons, and 24% rests with the top ten. The material sequenced was peripheral blood. Receptor source: a human donor in a cohort sampled during active COVID-19.

The rearrangement uses TRBV6-2 or TRBV6-3 and TRBJ2-1, with TRBD2 as a possible D gene (7 bases). This CDR3 is built from 15 residues. Germline CDR1 and CDR2: MNHEY and SVGEGT. The V end lost 6 bases, the J end lost 6 bases, and 18 bases lay between the germline ends. The CDR3 DNA sequence: TGTGCCAGCAGCCCCGCCGGGGGGCGCAGCAATGAGCAGTTCTTC. This codes for CASSPAGGRSNEQFF.

The V call is TRBV3-1 (or the pseudogene TRBV3-2), the J call TRBJ2-7; 9 bases are shared with TRBD2. There are 16 residues in the CDR3. V was pared by 1 base and J by 3 bases, with 7 bases of the junction left unmatched. The germline gives CDR1 LGHDT, CDR2 YNNKEL (reference sequence). CDR3 in DNA: TGTGCCAGCAGCCAAGGTTGGACTAGCGTCAACTACGAGCAGTACTTC. Encoded protein: CASSQGWTSVNYEQYF.

This clone came up once. V usage is TRBV5-1 and J usage is TRBJ1-2; 8 positions match TRBD1. With 4 bases clipped from V and 4 bases from J, the junction kept 15 bases outside the gene matches. The CDR3 is made up of 17 amino acids. Germline lookup yields CDR1 SGHRS and CDR2 YFSETQ. The CDR3 reads CASSGQGYSGSRYGYTF. CDR3 in DNA: TGCGCCAGCAGCGGACAGGGCTACTCGGGAAGTCGCTATGGCTACACCTTC.

The chain joins TRBV28 to TRBJ2-3, with TRBD2 as a possible D gene (6 bases). The V end lost 3 bases, the J end lost 4 bases, and 14 bases lay between the germline ends. CDR3 size: 15 residues. CDR1 and CDR2 from the germline V gene are MDHEN and SYDVKM. CDR3 DNA: TGTGCCAGCAGTTTCTTGCGGGGTAGAGCAGATACGCAGTATTTT. This sequence encodes CASSFLRGRADTQYF.

The chain employs TRBV28 and TRBJ2-7; TRBD1 matches at 8 bases. V dropped 4 bases and J dropped 5; count of bases not matched to a gene: 7. Germline V CDR1 and CDR2: MDHEN, SYDVKM. There are 14 residues in the CDR3. CDR3 DNA: TGTGCCAGCAGTTCCTCGGGACAGGACCACGAGCAGTACTTC. Its protein product is CASSSSGQDHEQYF.

This chain joins TRBV10-3 and TRBJ2-1; D possibly corresponds to TRBD2 (6 bases). The germline CDR1 and CDR2 sequences are ENHRY and SYGVKD. CDR3 size: 17 residues. V lost 0 bases, J lost 5 bases, and 17 bases lay in between. The CDR3 here is CAISESGGLSSHNEQFF. In DNA, the CDR3 is TGTGCCATCAGTGAGTCGGGGGGACTCTCCAGCCACAATGAGCAGTTCTTC.

The chain joins TRBV18 to TRBJ1-5; 7 bases fit TRBD1. CDR3 length: 15 amino acids. After removal of 6 bases from V and 7 bases from J, the junction contained 12 bases not matched to a gene. CDR1 is KGHSH, CDR2 LQKENI, per germline. CDR3 in DNA: TGTGCCAGCTCCGGGACAGTTGGCCGTGGGCAGCCCCAGCATTTT. This codes for CASSGTVGRGQPQHF.

The rearrangement uses TRBV5-5 and TRBJ2-6, with 8 bases lining up with TRBD1. This CDR3 is built from 18 residues. Germline CDR1 SGHKS, CDR2 YYEKEE (reference sequence). Trimming cost V 3 bases and J 2 bases; bases outside gene matches: 10. CDR3 amino acids: CASSWEDRVTAGANVLTF. DNA for the CDR3: TGTGCCAGCAGCTGGGAGGACAGGGTTACTGCTGGGGCCAACGTCCTGACTTTC.

The sample holds a few counts of this clone. J is TRBJ2-3 and V is TRBV5-1; TRBD2 aligns across 9 bases. Germline CDR1 SGHRS, CDR2 YFSETQ. The V gene end was trimmed by 5 bases and the J gene end by 4 bases; junction bases not matched to a gene: 5. The CDR3 extends over 14 amino acids. The CDR3 DNA sequence: TGCGCCAGCAGACCGGGACTAGCTCCAGATACGCAGTATTTT. Its protein product is CASRPGLAPDTQYF.

This clone was seen a handful of times. This sample includes further DNA sequences coding for the same CDR3. V is TRBV27 and J is TRBJ2-1, with D possibly TRBD2 on 6 matching bases. The V and J ends lost 3 bases and 1 base respectively, with 7 bases between them. Germline V gives CDR1 MNHEY, CDR2 SMNVEV (reference sequence). The CDR3 sequence is 14 residues long. The CDR3 region has the DNA TGTGCCAGCAGTTTCGGGGGTTCCTACAATGAGCAGTTCTTC. Its protein is CASSFGGSYNEQFF.

This chain joins TRBV9 and TRBJ2-5, with D perhaps TRBD2 (5 bases). V was trimmed by 3 bases and J by 2 bases, leaving 14 bases between them. Looked up from germline, CDR1 is SGDLS and CDR2 is YYNGEE. CDR3 length: 15 amino acids. The CDR3 DNA is TGTGCCAGCAGCGCCCTCGGGAACACTCAAGAGACCCAGTACTTC. Its protein is CASSALGNTQETQYF.

This clone was observed once. The chain combines TRBV11-1 with TRBJ2-1; 8 nucleotides agree with TRBD2. The junction had 9 bases not matched to a gene; V was cut back by 6 bases and J by 5 bases. The CDR3 extends over 15 amino acids. The germline gives CDR1 SGHAT, CDR2 FQDESV (reference sequence). CDR3 in DNA: TGTGCCAGCAGTCAAACCCTAGCGGGTAACAATGAGCAGTTCTTC. Translated: CASSQTLAGNNEQFF.

The V and J genes are TRBV25-1 and TRBJ2-7; maybe TRBD2 (5 bases). The germline V gene has CDR1 MGHDK and CDR2 SYGVNS. This CDR3 comprises 14 residues. Trimming stripped 3 bases from V and 4 bases from J, with 13 bases between. This CDR3 reads CASSEDLARYEQYF. The CDR3 DNA sequence: TGTGCCAGCAGTGAGGATCTAGCCAGGTACGAGCAGTACTTC.